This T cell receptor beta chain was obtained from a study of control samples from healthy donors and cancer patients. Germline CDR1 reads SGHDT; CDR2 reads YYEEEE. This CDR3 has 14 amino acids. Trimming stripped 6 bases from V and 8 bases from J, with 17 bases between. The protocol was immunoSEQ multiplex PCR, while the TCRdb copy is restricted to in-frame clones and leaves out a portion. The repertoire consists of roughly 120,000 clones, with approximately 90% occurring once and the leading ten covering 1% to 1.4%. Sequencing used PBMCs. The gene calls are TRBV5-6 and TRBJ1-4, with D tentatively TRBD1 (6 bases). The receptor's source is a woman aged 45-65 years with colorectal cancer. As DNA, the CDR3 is TGTGCCAGCACAGAATGGGGGCTCCGGGAAAAACTGTTTTTT. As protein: CASTEWGLREKLFF.